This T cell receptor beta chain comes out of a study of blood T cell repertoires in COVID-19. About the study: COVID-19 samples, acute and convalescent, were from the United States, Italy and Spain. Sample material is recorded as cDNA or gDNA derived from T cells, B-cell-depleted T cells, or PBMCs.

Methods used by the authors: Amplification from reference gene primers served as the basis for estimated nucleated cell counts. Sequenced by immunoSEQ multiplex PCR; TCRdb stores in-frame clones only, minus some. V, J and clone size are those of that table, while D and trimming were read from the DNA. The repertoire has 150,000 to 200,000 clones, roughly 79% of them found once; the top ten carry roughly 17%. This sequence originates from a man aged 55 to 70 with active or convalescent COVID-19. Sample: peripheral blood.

The CDR3 DNA reads TGTGCTAGTGGTTTGGCTACCGGGACAGGGGCGTCGGGTGAGCAGTTCTTC. Protein product: CASGLATGTGASGEQFF. This chain uses TRBV12-5 with TRBJ2-1; 10 bases align to TRBD1. The length of the CDR3 is 17 residues. Trimming took 1 base from V and 9 from J; bases not matched to a gene: 12. Germline V gene data show CDR1 as LGHNT and CDR2 as FRNRAP.